The 16 T cell receptor beta chains presented below share a single source sample, sequenced in a study of blood T cell repertoires in COVID-19. Method: immunoSEQ multiplex PCR; TCRdb's copy keeps in-frame clones and lacks some. In the table there are approximately 250,000 clones, about 79% of which are singletons. Material: peripheral blood. These receptors all stem from a woman aged 40 to 55 who had recovered from COVID-19.

V gene TRBV19 combines with J gene TRBJ1-2; the match to TRBD1 covers 12 bases. The CDR3 contains 15 residues. Germline assignment: CDR1 LNHDA and CDR2 SQIVND (reference sequence). Trimming cost V 4 bases and J 4 bases; bases outside gene matches: 4. CDR3 amino acids: CASSTTGQGAYGYTF. The CDR3 bases are TGTGCCAGTAGTACAACGGGACAGGGGGCCTATGGCTACACCTTC.

V is TRBV7-9 and J is TRBJ1-4; perhaps TRBD1 as D (5 bases). This CDR3 is 15 amino acids long. Germline-derived CDR1 and CDR2 are SEHNR and FQNEAQ (reference sequence). V lost 4 bases and J lost 5, with 14 bases in between. For the CDR3, the DNA is TGTGCCAGCAGCTGGGGGACTCGGGAGAATGAAAAACTGTTTTTT. Encoded protein: CASSWGTRENEKLFF.

This clone came up once. This rearrangement joins TRBV2 to TRBJ2-1; TRBD1 matches 7 bases. J was trimmed by 9 bases and V by 3 bases; bases with no gene match: 8. Germline V gene data show CDR1 as SNHLY and CDR2 as FYNNEI. The CDR3 spans 14 residues. The CDR3 region has the DNA TGTGCCAGCAGTGAGCTAGACAGGGCGGGTGAGCAGTTCTTC. Its protein product is CASSELDRAGEQFF.

A remark on this clone: Other nucleotide sequences from this sample produce the same CDR3. The V and J genes are TRBV12-3 or TRBV12-4 and TRBJ1-1; a weak D match, TRBD1 (5 bases). V was shortened by 3 bases and J by 2 bases, with 7 bases between the two germline ends. The CDR3 sequence is 13 residues long. In nucleotides, the CDR3 is TGTGCCAGCAGTTTCGGGGGAAACACTGAAGCTTTCTTT. As protein: CASSFGGNTEAFF.

V usage is TRBV6-1 and J usage is TRBJ2-5; D is undetermined. CDR1 is MNHNS, CDR2 SASEGT, per germline. The CDR3 loop spans 12 amino acids. Trimming took 0 bases from V and 7 from J, leaving 6 bases between them. The CDR3 sequence: CASSEARRTQYF. The CDR3 coding sequence is TGTGCCAGCAGTGAAGCGCGCCGGACCCAGTACTTC.

This rearrangement joins TRBV24-1 to TRBJ1-5, with 9 bases fitting TRBD1. V dropped 7 bases and J dropped 3; count of bases not matched to a gene: 6. This CDR3 spans 15 amino acids. CDR1 and CDR2 from the germline V gene are KGHDR and SFDVKD. The CDR3 sequence is CATSPGQGYNQPQHF. CDR3 sequence (DNA): TGTGCCACCAGCCCGGGACAGGGTTACAATCAGCCCCAGCATTTT.

This clone was counted a single time. The CDR3 DNA follows: TGTGCCAGCAGCCCCGGGACTAGCGTCGAGCAGTACTTC. This translates into CASSPGTSVEQYF. The chain has TRBV7-2 and TRBJ2-7; 10 bases fit TRBD2. Per the germline V gene, CDR1 is SGHTA and CDR2 is FQGNSA. The CDR3 sequence is 13 residues long. Losses at the gene ends were 5 bases for V and 6 bases for J; bases not matched to a gene: 4.

The J gene is TRBJ1-6, the V gene TRBV28; TRBD1 is a possible D gene (6 bases). Trimming left V 3 bases short and J 5 bases short, with 11 bases between. CDR3 length: 15 residues. Germline CDR1 is MDHEN and CDR2 is SYDVKM. CDR3 amino acids: CASSFLAGDNSPLHF. The CDR3 coding sequence is TGTGCCAGCAGTTTCCTCGCAGGGGATAATTCACCCCTCCACTTT.

The chain has TRBV11-3 and TRBJ2-5; 8 nucleotides match TRBD1. Germline V lookup: CDR1 SGHNT, CDR2 YENEEA. This CDR3 has 14 residues. V was pared by 4 bases and J by 5 bases, with 6 bases of the junction left unmatched. In DNA, the CDR3 is TGTGCCAGCAGCTCCCAGGGGGCAGGGGAGACCCAGTACTTC. As protein: CASSSQGAGETQYF.

The chain employs TRBV6-5 and TRBJ2-5, with 8 bases lining up with TRBD1. Trimming cost V 7 bases and J 4 bases; bases outside gene matches: 5. Germline loops: CDR1 MNHEY, CDR2 SVGAGI. The CDR3 is made up of 13 amino acids. In nucleotides, the CDR3 is TGTGCCAGCAAAACAGGGGGTCGAGAGACCCAGTACTTC. It translates to CASKTGGRETQYF.

This chain links TRBV10-1 with TRBJ1-2; D is possibly TRBD1 (6 bases). The germline CDR1 and CDR2 sequences are WNHNN and SYGVQD (reference sequence). V shed 0 bases and J shed 7 bases, with 9 bases lying between them. This CDR3 has 13 amino acids. The CDR3 DNA is TGCGCCAGCAGTGAGTCTCAGGGGACTGGCTACACCTTC. This translates into CASSESQGTGYTF.

The chain combines TRBV7-8 with TRBJ1-1, with 10 bases lining up with TRBD1. CDR3 length equals 16 residues. Germline CDR1 SGHVS, CDR2 FQNEAQ. J was trimmed by 1 base and V by 5 bases; bases with no gene match: 7. CDR3 coding DNA: TGTGCCAGCAGCCCCGGGACAGGGGCTCCGAACACTGAAGCTTTCTTT. It codes for CASSPGTGAPNTEAFF.

The sample holds a few counts of this clone. This chain uses TRBV9 with TRBJ2-7; D remains ambiguous. The germline V gene encodes CDR1 SGDLS and CDR2 YYNGEE. The CDR3 is 13 residues long. Trimming removed 0 bases from V and 5 bases from J, with 9 bases in between. CDR3 loop: CASSVVGGNEQYF. Here the CDR3 DNA reads TGTGCCAGCAGCGTAGTTGGCGGAAACGAGCAGTACTTC.

The chain combines TRBV7-2 with TRBJ1-2, with 9 positions matching TRBD1. V lost 2 bases, J lost 4 bases, and 11 bases stayed unmatched. CDR1 is SGHTA and CDR2 is FQGNSA in the germline V gene. This CDR3 is built from 17 residues. CDR3 region: CASSLPLMPGQGYGYTF. As DNA, the CDR3 is TGTGCCAGCAGCTTACCCCTGATGCCGGGACAGGGCTATGGCTACACCTTC.

This clone appeared a single time. The J gene is TRBJ1-2, the V gene TRBV6-1; no reliable D call. This CDR3 has 15 residues. CDR1 MNHNS and CDR2 SASEGT come from the germline V gene. The V and J ends lost 1 base and 4 bases respectively, with 13 bases between them. The CDR3 is CASSEVGSLFYGYTF. Written as DNA, the CDR3 is TGTGCCAGCAGTGAAGTTGGGAGCCTCTTCTATGGCTACACCTTC.

The chain employs TRBV29-1 and TRBJ1-2, with 10 nucleotides matching TRBD1. Germline V lookup: CDR1 SQVTM, CDR2 ANQGSEA. The CDR3 consists of 16 residues. V shed 5 bases, J shed 4 bases, and the junction held 13 bases outside the gene matches. The CDR3 region has the DNA TGCAGCGTTCCGGGGACAGGGGCCGCCTCAGGCTATGGCTACACCTTC. This gives the protein CSVPGTGAASGYGYTF.